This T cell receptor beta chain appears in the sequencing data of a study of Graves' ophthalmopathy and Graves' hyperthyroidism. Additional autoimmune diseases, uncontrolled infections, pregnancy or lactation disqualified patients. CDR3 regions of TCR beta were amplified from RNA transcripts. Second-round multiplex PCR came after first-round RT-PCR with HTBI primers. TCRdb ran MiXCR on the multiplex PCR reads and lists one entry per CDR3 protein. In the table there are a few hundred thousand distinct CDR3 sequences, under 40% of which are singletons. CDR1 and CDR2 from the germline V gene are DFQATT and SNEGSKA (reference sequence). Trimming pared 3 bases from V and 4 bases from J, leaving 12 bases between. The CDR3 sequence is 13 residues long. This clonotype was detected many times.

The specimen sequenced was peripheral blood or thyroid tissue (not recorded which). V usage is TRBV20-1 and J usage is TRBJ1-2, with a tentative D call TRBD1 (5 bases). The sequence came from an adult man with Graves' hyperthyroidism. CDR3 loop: CSARATAGYGYTF. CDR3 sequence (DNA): TGCAGTGCTAGGGCGACAGCAGGCTATGGCTACACCTTC.